What follows is one T cell receptor beta chain and its context. Its antigen is not known. Some second doses came at about 4 weeks and others at about 12 weeks; these were pooled. Repertoires were generated with immunoSEQ multiplex PCR, while TCRdb's copy carries only in-frame clones and drops some. Altogether 250,000 to 300,000 clones are present, around 93% being singletons, with the ten largest covering 0.5% to 0.7%. This specimen belongs to a study of T cell responses to AZD1222 COVID-19 vaccine. Study observations and caveats: Spike-specific TCR breadth and depth went up after people got two AZD1222 doses.

Deletions cut 4 bases from V and 9 bases from J, with 12 bases between. CDR3 length: 12 residues. Germline V gene sequence: CDR1 MNHEY, CDR2 SVGAGI. The sequence derives from an adult who received the AZD1222 COVID-19 vaccine. The V and J genes are TRBV6-5 and TRBJ1-1, with D perhaps TRBD1 (5 bases). Sample: peripheral blood, taken 28 days after the second AZD1222 dose. CDR3 bases: TGTGCCAGCAGTTCTGGGACGGGGCAAGCTTTCTTT. Residues: CASSSGTGQAFF.